Listed here is a single T cell receptor beta chain. Its antigen is not identified. The data derive from a study of shared clonotypes between healthy human individuals. Naive CD8 cells were CD45RO-negative, positively selected for CCR7, excluding terminally differentiated effector memory CD45RA+ cells. All donors were Caucasian adults living in Nashville, Tennessee. TCRdb's copy holds only in-frame clones and misses some; the assay was immunoSEQ multiplex PCR. The repertoire has about 2 million clones, about 94% of them found once; the top ten carry approximately 1.2%. Study outcomes and limitations: Lower generation probabilities were found for non-shared clonotypes than for those shared by all four donors.

Germline CDR1 reads KGHSH; CDR2 reads LQKENI. CDR3 length: 16 residues. V was clipped by 10 bases and J by 7 bases, with 28 bases between them. The sequence derives from a man younger than 30 in good health. Source material: naive CD8+ T cells sorted from blood. This chain uses TRBV18 with TRBJ1-1; D is perhaps TRBD1 (5 bases). The CDR3 DNA is TGTGCCACCACCGCCCAGGGAGGGAAACCGCCCGATGAAGCTTTCTTT. The encoded protein is CATTAQGGKPPDEAFF. Complete variable domain (other parts from reference TRBV18 and TRBJ1-1): NAGVMQNPRHLVRRRGQEARLRCSPMKGHSHVYWYRQLPEEGLKFMVYLQKENIIDESGMPKERFSAEFPKEGPSILRIQQVVRGDSAAYFCATTAQGGKPPDEAFFGQGTRLTVV.